The rows below give T cell receptor beta chains drawn from one sample of a study of T-cell reconstitution after alpha-beta-depleted transplantation in children. TCRdb recomputed calls from the PCR reads with MiXCR, one row per CDR3 protein. Of 200,000 to 300,000 distinct CDR3 sequences in the sample, approximately 8% were seen once. Sequenced material: PBMCs, mostly from graft donor cells, taken 180 days after TCRalphabeta/CD19-depleted stem cell transplant. The receptors were sampled from a male patient younger than 18 who had a stem cell transplant for acute lymphoblastic leukemia, so the T cells may come from the graft donor. The CDR3 runs from the conserved cysteine through the conserved F or W. D genes are given only for firm matches. For some rows the clone size is stated as once, few or many, or as a class when expanded; others skip it.

>14|TRBD1|TRBV5-1|TRBJ1-2|many
TGCGCCAGCAGCTTGAGACAGGGGAACTATGGCTACACCTTC
CASSLRQGNYGYTF
>15|-|TRBV27|TRBJ2-3|many
TGTGCCAGCAGTGGTTGGGGCCGAGGCACAGATACGCAGTATTTT
CASSGWGRGTDTQYF
>13|-|TRBV18|TRBJ2-7|many
TGTGCCAGCTCACCACCGAACAGTTACGAGCAGTACTTC
CASSPPNSYEQYF
>18|-|TRBV6-4|TRBJ2-6|many
TGTGCCAGCAGTGACAGGAGGGGTTCAAGCTCTGGGGCCAACGTCCTGACTTTC
CASSDRRGSSSGANVLTF
>13|-|TRBV4-3|TRBJ1-5|many
TGCGCCAGCAGCTGGGGATCTGGGGAGCCCCAGCATTTT
CASSWGSGEPQHF
>12|TRBD2|TRBV20-1|TRBJ2-5|many
TGCGGTTGGCGGGGGGCAGGAGAGACCCAGTACTTC
CGWRGAGETQYF
>15|TRBD1|TRBV19|TRBJ1-2|many
TGTGCCAGTAGTATAAGGGCGGACAGGGCAGGCGGCTACACCTTC
CASSIRADRAGGYTF
>16|TRBD1|TRBV6-2/TRBV6-3|TRBJ1-3|many
TGTGCCAGCAGAACACGGACAGGGAGCTCTGGAAACACCATATATTTT
CASRTRTGSSGNTIYF
>15|-|TRBV7-2|TRBJ1-4|many
TGTGCCAGCAGCTTAGCGGGAACGGGGACTGAAAAACTGTTTTTT
CASSLAGTGTEKLFF
>16|TRBD2|TRBV20-1|TRBJ2-1|many
TGCAGTGCCTCTCGCCGGACTAGCGGGATAAAGAATGAGCAGTTCTTC
CSASRRTSGIKNEQFF
>18|TRBD2|TRBV9|TRBJ2-1|many
TGTGCCAGCAGCGTAGCTACGGGGAGACTAGCGCCCTACAATGAGCAGTTCTTC
CASSVATGRLAPYNEQFF
>16|-|TRBV28|TRBJ2-2|many
TGTGCCAGCACCCCCCCGGACTTCTTGTTAACCGGGGAGCTGTTTTTT
CASTPPDFLLTGELFF
>15|-|TRBV20-1|TRBJ2-7|many
TGCAGTGCTAGAGATCCGTGGACAGACCCCTACGAGCAGTACTTC
CSARDPWTDPYEQYF
>19|TRBD1|TRBV20-1|TRBJ2-3|many
TGCAGTGCTATATCGGGACAGATTTTCTTAGAGGGGAGCACAGATACGCAGTATTTT
CSAISGQIFLEGSTDTQYF
>15|-|TRBV9|TRBJ2-3|few
TGTGCCAGCAGCGTAGAGCTTAGCGGCACAGATACGCAGTATTTT
CASSVELSGTDTQYF
>14|TRBD1|TRBV12-3/TRBV12-4|TRBJ2-7|many
TGTGCCAGCAGGCCGGGACAGGGGATCTACGAGCAGTACTTC
CASRPGQGIYEQYF
>12|TRBD1|TRBV29-1|TRBJ1-1|many
TGCAGCGGCGCGACAGGGGGCACTGAAGCTTTCTTT
CSGATGGTEAFF
>14|-|TRBV28|TRBJ2-1|many
TGTGCCAGCAGTTTTGCCTTGATCGGGAATGAGCAGTTCTTC
CASSFALIGNEQFF
>14|TRBD2|TRBV7-9|TRBJ2-1|many
TGTGCCAGCACCTTAGGACTAGCATCGGACGAGCAGTTCTTC
CASTLGLASDEQFF
>15|TRBD1|TRBV19|TRBJ2-3|-
TGTGCCAGTAGTCCAACAGGGGTGAACACAGATACGCAGTATTTT
CASSPTGVNTDTQYF
>14|-|TRBV20-1|TRBJ1-5|many
TGCAGTGCTAGAGATCTAAGGGGGAATCAGCCCCAGCATTTT
CSARDLRGNQPQHF
>16|-|TRBV4-1|TRBJ2-7|many
TGCGCCAGCAGTTATTTGTGGGCGTCCCTAGGCTACGAGCAGTACTTC
CASSYLWASLGYEQYF
>12|-|TRBV5-1|TRBJ1-2|many
TGCGCCAGCAGCTTGGGGGGGAATGGCTACACCTTC
CASSLGGNGYTF
>15|-|TRBV28|TRBJ2-4|-
TGTGCCATGAGCCCCGGACAGCGAGCCAAAAACATTCAGTACTTC
CAMSPGQRAKNIQYF
>15|TRBD1|TRBV10-3|TRBJ1-5|many
TGTGCCATCAGTAAGGACAGGGGTAAGAATCAGCCCCAGCATTTT
CAISKDRGKNQPQHF
>14|-|TRBV5-6|TRBJ2-3|many
TGTGCCAGCAGCTTCGGGGGAGATTCAGATACGCAGTATTTT
CASSFGGDSDTQYF
>14|-|TRBV3-1|TRBJ2-6|many
TGTGCCAGCAGCCACCAATCCGGGGCCAACGTCCTGACTTTC
CASSHQSGANVLTF
>12|-|TRBV6-2/TRBV6-3|TRBJ1-1|few
TGTGCCAGCACGCAGATGAACACTGAAGCTTTCTTT
CASTQMNTEAFF
>16|TRBD1|TRBV9|TRBJ1-2|many
TGTGCCAGCAGTGATTCCCGGGACAGGTCAAACTATGGCTACACCTTC
CASSDSRDRSNYGYTF
>15|-|TRBV9|TRBJ1-4|-
TGTGCCAGCAGCGGGCCCGGAGGCGTCGGTGAAAAACTGTTTTTT
CASSGPGGVGEKLFF
>13|-|TRBV4-2|TRBJ1-1|many
TGTGCCAGCAGCCAAGCCGGGGCGTGGGAAGCTTTCTTT
CASSQAGAWEAFF
>15|TRBD2|TRBV12-3/TRBV12-4|TRBJ2-3|many
TGTGCCAGCAGGATCCTAGCGGGGGACACAGATACGCAGTATTTT
CASRILAGDTDTQYF
>19|-|TRBV3-1|TRBJ2-5|many
TGTGCCAGCAGCCAAGACCAAGGATCTATCGGGGCCCCAGGAGAGACCCAGTACTTC
CASSQDQGSIGAPGETQYF
>13|TRBD1|TRBV5-1|TRBJ2-7|many
TGCGCCAGCAGCGGACAGGGGGGGTACGAGCAGTACTTC
CASSGQGGYEQYF
>15|-|TRBV15|TRBJ1-5|many
TGTGCCACCAGCAGCCGAAGGGGAGGCAATCAGCCCCAGCATTTT
CATSSRRGGNQPQHF
>14|-|TRBV10-3|TRBJ2-6|-
TGTGCCATCAGTGGATCTGGTGGGGCCAACGTCCTGACTTTC
CAISGSGGANVLTF
>12|-|TRBV27|TRBJ2-2|many
TGTGCCAGCAGTCATCACGGCCGGGAGCTGTTTTTT
CASSHHGRELFF
>12|-|TRBV28|TRBJ1-2|-
TGTGCCAGCAGTTTACCTCAGGGGGGCTACACCTTC
CASSLPQGGYTF
>14|-|TRBV10-3|TRBJ2-7|many
TGTGCCATCAGGGTCGACAGGTACGGATACGAGCAGTACTTC
CAIRVDRYGYEQYF
>12|-|TRBV28|TRBJ2-1|many
TGTGCCAGCAGTTCCGCCGACAATGAGCAGTTCTTC
CASSSADNEQFF
>14|-|TRBV7-2|TRBJ2-1|many
TGTGCCAGCAGCCGAACGACCGGGCCCACGGGGCAGTTCTTC
CASSRTTGPTGQFF
>18|-|TRBV2|TRBJ2-6|many
TGTGCCAGCATCCTGAGGGACACTCGGAGCTCTGGGGCCAACGTCCTGACTTTC
CASILRDTRSSGANVLTF
>14|TRBD1|TRBV29-1|TRBJ1-1|many
TGCAGCGTTGGGACAGGGGGCGCGAACACTGAAGCTTTCTTT
CSVGTGGANTEAFF
>14|-|TRBV28|TRBJ2-3|many
TGTGCCAGCAGTTTTGCAGGGAACACAGATACGCAGTATTTT
CASSFAGNTDTQYF
>16|-|TRBV10-3|TRBJ1-1|-
TGTGCCATCAGTGCCCATAAAGGAGGGAGGGACACTGAAGCTTTCTTT
CAISAHKGGRDTEAFF
>14|-|TRBV5-1|TRBJ2-1|many
TGCGCCAGCAGCCCGTTGACTAGTTACAATGAGCAGTTCTTC
CASSPLTSYNEQFF
>10|TRBD1|TRBV27|TRBJ2-7|many
TGTGCCGTAGGATTCTACAGGGGAGAGTTC
CAVGFYRGEF
>13|-|TRBV29-1|TRBJ2-1|medium-sized
TGCAGCGAAGGAGCGGGCTCCTACAATGAGCAGTTCTTC
CSEGAGSYNEQFF
>14|-|TRBV6-5|TRBJ1-4|many
TGTGCCAGCAGCTATTCGGGGGTTCGGGAAAAACTGTTTTTT
CASSYSGVREKLFF
>13|-|TRBV3-1|TRBJ1-1|few
TGTGCCAGCAGCCAAAAGGGTGACACTGAAGCTTTCTTT
CASSQKGDTEAFF
>11|-|TRBV5-1|TRBJ2-7|many
TGCGCCAGCAGGACAAATTACGAGCAGTACTTC
CASRTNYEQYF
>17|TRBD2|TRBV4-2|TRBJ2-7|many
TGTGCCAGCAGCCAAGATCCCCTGGGGGAGGGTGGCTACGAGCAGTACTTC
CASSQDPLGEGGYEQYF
>17|TRBD2|TRBV18|TRBJ2-1|many
TGTGCCAGCTCACCACGGCCGGGACTAGGAGTTTACAATGAGCAGTTCTTC
CASSPRPGLGVYNEQFF
>16|TRBD2|TRBV27|TRBJ2-2|many
TGTGCCAGCAGCTCCTCCCTAGCGGGACCCACCGGGGAGCTGTTTTTT
CASSSSLAGPTGELFF